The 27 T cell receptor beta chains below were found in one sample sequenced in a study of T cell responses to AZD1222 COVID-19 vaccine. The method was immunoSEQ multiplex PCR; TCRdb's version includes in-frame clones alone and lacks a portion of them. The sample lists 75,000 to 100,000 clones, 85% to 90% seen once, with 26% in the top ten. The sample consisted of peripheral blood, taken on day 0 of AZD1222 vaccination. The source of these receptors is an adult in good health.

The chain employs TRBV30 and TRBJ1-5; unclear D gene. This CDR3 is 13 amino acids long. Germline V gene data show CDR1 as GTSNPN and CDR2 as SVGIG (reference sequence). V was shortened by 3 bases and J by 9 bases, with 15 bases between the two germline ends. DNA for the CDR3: TGTGCCTGGAGCGCGGCGGTAGGGTTGCCCCAGCATTTT. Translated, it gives CAWSAAVGLPQHF.

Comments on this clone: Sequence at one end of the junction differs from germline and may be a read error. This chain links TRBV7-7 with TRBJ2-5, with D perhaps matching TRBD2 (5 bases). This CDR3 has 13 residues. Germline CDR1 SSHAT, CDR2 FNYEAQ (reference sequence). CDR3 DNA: TGTGCTAGCAGCCAACTAGAACAAGAGACCCAGTACTTC. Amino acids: CASSQLEQETQYF.

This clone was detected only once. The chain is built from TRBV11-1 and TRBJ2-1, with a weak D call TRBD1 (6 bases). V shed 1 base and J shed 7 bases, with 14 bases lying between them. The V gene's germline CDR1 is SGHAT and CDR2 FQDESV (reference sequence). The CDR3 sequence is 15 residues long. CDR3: CASSLVWGLANEQFF. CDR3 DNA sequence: TGTGCCAGCAGCTTAGTCTGGGGGCTTGCAAATGAGCAGTTCTTC.

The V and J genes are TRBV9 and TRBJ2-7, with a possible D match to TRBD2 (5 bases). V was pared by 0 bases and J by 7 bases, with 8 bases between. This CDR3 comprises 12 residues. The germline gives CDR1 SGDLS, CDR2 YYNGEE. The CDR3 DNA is TGTGCCAGCAGCGTAGCTACGGGGGAGCAGTACTTC. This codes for CASSVATGEQYF.

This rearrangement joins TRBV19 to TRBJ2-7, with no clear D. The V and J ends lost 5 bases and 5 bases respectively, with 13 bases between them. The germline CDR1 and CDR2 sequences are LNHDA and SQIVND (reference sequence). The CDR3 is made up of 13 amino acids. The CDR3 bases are TGTGCCAGTAGTCCCCGGTCCCCGCACGAGCAGTACTTC. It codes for CASSPRSPHEQYF.

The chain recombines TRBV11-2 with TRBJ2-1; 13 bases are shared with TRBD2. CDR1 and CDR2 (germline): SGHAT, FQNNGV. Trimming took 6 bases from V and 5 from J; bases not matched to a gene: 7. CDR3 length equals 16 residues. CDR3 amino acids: CASRTTSGRGNNEQFF. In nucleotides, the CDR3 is TGTGCCAGCAGAACTACTAGCGGGAGGGGTAACAATGAGCAGTTCTTC.

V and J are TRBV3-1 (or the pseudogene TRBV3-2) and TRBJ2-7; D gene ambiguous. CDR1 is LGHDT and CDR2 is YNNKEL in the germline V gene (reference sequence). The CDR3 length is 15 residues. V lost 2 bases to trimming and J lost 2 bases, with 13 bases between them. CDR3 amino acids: CASSQLGFTTYEQYF. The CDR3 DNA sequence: TGTGCCAGCAGCCAATTAGGCTTCACGACCTACGAGCAGTACTTC.

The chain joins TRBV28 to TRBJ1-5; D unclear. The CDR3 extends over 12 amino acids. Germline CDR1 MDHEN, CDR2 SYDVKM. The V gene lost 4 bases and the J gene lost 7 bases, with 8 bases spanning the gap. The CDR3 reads CASSSPGQPQHF. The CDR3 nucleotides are TGTGCCAGCAGTTCGCCCGGGCAGCCCCAGCATTTT.

CDR3 region: CASRETGVGQYF. CDR3 sequence (DNA): TGTGCCAGCAGGGAGACAGGGGTTGGGCAGTACTTC. This rearrangement joins TRBV28 to TRBJ2-7, with 8 bases matching TRBD1. V was pared by 6 bases and J by 9 bases, with 7 bases of the junction left unmatched. Germline V CDR1 and CDR2: MDHEN, SYDVKM. The CDR3 consists of 12 residues. Full variable domain (remainder filled in from reference TRBV28 and TRBJ2-7): DVKVTQSSRYLVKRTGEKVFLECVQDMDHENMFWYRQDPGLGLRLIYFSYDVKMKEKGDIPEGYSVSREKKERFSLILESASTNQTSMYLCASRETGVGQYFGPGTRLTVT.

The CDR3 spells CASRTSSYYEQYF. The CDR3 region has the DNA TGTGCCAGCAGGACAAGTTCCTACTACGAGCAGTACTTC. The gene calls are TRBV6-5 and TRBJ2-7; unclear D gene. The CDR3 contains 13 residues. Trimming pared 6 bases from V and 3 bases from J, leaving 12 bases between. Germline CDR1 reads MNHEY; CDR2 reads SVGAGI.

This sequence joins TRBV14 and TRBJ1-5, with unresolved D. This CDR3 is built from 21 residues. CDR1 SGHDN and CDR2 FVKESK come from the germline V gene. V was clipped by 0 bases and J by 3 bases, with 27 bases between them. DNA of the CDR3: TGTGCCAGCAGCCAAGATAAGGCAGTTCATACTAAAAACACCATCAATCAGCCCCAGCATTTT. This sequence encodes CASSQDKAVHTKNTINQPQHF.

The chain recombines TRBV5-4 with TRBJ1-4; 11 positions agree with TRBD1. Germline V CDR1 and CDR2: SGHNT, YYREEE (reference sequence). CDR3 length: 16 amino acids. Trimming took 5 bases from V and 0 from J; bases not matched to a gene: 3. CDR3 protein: CASRRTGGATNEKLFF. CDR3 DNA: TGTGCCAGCAGACGGACAGGGGGCGCAACTAATGAAAAACTGTTTTTT.

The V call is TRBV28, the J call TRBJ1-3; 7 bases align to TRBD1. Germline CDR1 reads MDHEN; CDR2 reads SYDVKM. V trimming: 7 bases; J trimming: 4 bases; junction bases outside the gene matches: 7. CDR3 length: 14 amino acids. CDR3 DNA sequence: TGTGCCAGCATTCGAAGGGGGCCCGGAAACACCATATATTTT. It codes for CASIRRGPGNTIYF.

The CDR3 sequence: CATSDYEPGRGQYF. The CDR3 DNA sequence: TGTGCCACCAGTGATTACGAACCGGGACGGGGGCAGTATTTT. This chain links TRBV24-1 with TRBJ2-3; either TRBD1 or TRBD2 may supply D (5 bases each). V shed 2 bases and J shed 11 bases, with 16 bases lying between them. The CDR3 has 14 residues. Germline lookup yields CDR1 KGHDR and CDR2 SFDVKD.

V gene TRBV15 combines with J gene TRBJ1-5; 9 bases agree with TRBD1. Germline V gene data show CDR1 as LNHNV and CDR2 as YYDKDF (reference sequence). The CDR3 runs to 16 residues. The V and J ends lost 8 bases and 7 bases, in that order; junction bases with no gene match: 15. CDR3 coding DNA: TGTGCCACCTGGACAGGGGACGAGGTGGGAGGACAGCCCCAGCATTTT. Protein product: CATWTGDEVGGQPQHF.

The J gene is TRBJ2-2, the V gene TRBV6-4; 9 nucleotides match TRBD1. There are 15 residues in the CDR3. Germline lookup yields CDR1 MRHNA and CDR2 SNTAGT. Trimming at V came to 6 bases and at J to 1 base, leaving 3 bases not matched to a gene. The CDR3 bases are TGTGCCAGCAGCGAGGGACAGGGGAACACCGGGGAGCTGTTTTTT. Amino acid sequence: CASSEGQGNTGELFF.

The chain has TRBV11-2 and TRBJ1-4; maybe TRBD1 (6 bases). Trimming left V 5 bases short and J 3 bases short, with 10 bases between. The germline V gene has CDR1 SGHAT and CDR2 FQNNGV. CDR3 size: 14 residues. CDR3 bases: TGTGCCAGCAGCCTCAACAGGGCTAATGAAAAACTGTTTTTT. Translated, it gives CASSLNRANEKLFF.

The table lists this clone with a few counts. The CDR3 sequence: CASSLTGSREQYF. CDR3 nucleotides: TGTGCCAGCAGCTTAACAGGGAGCCGCGAGCAGTACTTC. The rearrangement uses TRBV11-3 and TRBJ2-7, with a weak D call TRBD1 (6 bases). Germline CDR1 SGHNT, CDR2 YENEEA. This CDR3 comprises 13 residues. The V and J ends lost 2 bases and 6 bases respectively, with 11 bases between them.

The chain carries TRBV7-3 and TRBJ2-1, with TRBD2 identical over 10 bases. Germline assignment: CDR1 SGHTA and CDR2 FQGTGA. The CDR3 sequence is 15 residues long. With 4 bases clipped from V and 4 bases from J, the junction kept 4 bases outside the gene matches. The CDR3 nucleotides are TGTGCCAGCAGCTCCGGACTAGCGGTTTACAATGAGCAGTTCTTC. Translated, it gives CASSSGLAVYNEQFF.

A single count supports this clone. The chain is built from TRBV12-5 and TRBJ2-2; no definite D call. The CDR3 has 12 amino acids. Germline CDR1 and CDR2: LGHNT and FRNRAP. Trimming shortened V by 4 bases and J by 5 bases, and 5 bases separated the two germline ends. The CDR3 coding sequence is TGTGCTAGTGGTTCCGGAACCGGGGAGCTGTTTTTT. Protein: CASGSGTGELFF.

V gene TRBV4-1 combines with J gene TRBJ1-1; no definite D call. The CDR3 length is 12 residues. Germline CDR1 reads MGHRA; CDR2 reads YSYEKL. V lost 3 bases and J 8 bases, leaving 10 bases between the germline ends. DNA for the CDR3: TGCGCCAGCAGCCAGTCAAGAGAGGAAGCTTTCTTT. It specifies CASSQSREEAFF.

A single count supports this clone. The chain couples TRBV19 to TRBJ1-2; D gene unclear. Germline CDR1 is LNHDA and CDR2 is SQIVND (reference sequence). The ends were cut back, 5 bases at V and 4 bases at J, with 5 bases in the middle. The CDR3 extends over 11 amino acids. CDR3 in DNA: TGTGCCAGTAGTGAATCCTATGGCTACACCTTC. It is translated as CASSESYGYTF.

The CDR3 DNA sequence: TGTGCCAGCAGCCAAGGTGACTGGGAGCAGTACTTC. Protein sequence: CASSQGDWEQYF. The J gene is TRBJ2-7, the V gene TRBV3-1 (or the pseudogene TRBV3-2); no clear D. The CDR3 runs 12 residues. With 1 base removed from V and 7 bases from J, the gap between germline ends came to 8 bases. Germline V gene sequence: CDR1 LGHDT, CDR2 YNNKEL (reference sequence).

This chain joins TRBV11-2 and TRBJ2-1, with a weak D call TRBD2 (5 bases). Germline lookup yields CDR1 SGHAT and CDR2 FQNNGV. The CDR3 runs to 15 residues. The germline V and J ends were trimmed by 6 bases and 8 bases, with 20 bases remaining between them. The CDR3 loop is CASRVGLATRDEQFF. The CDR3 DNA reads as TGTGCCAGCAGAGTAGGATTAGCTACTAGGGATGAGCAGTTCTTC.

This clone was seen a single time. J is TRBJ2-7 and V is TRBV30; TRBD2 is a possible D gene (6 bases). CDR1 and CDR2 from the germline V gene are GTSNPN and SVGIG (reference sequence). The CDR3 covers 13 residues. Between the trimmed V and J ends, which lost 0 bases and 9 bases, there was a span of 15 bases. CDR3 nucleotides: TGTGCCTGGAGTGTACTAGGTCAGGGACTGCAGTACTTC. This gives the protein CAWSVLGQGLQYF. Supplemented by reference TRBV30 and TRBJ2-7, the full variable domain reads SQTIHQWPATLVQPVGSPLSLECTVEGTSNPNLYWYRQAAGRGLQLLFYSVGIGQISSEVPQNLSASRPQDRQFILSSKKLLLSDSGFYLCAWSVLGQGLQYFGPGTRLTVT.

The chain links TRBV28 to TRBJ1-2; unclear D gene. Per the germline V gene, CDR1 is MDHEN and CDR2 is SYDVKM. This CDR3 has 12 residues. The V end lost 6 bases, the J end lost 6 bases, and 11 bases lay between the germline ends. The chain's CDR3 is CASRVPRDGYTF. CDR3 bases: TGTGCCAGCAGAGTCCCTAGGGATGGCTACACCTTC.

The CDR3 coding sequence is TGCAGCGTACGGGACTCTCATAACACCGGGGAGCTGTTTTTT. Translating gives CSVRDSHNTGELFF. This chain uses TRBV29-1 with TRBJ2-2; TRBD2 might be the D (6 bases). Trimming pared 6 bases from V and 2 bases from J, leaving 13 bases between. Germline assignment: CDR1 SQVTM and CDR2 ANQGSEA. This CDR3 is 14 amino acids long.